One and the same sample provided the 8 T cell receptor beta chains below, sequenced in a study of T cell repertoires in cytomegalovirus infection. Their target antigens are unknown. One entry per CDR3 protein, called by TCRdb with MiXCR from the reads. Of around 85,000 distinct CDR3 sequences listed, around 49% are singletons. The starting material was CD8+ T cells from cultured PBMCs, obtained from culture after CMV antigen stimulation. The receptor source for this set is a human donor in good health (CMV status not recorded). Some clones in this sample may be carry-over from other donors' samples.

For this clonotype: Lacking the conserved final phenylalanine or tryptophan, this CDR3 likely reflects a read error. The genes are TRBV5-4 and TRBJ1-1, with D perhaps TRBD1 (5 bases). The length of the CDR3 is 12 residues. Trimming stripped 0 bases from V and 7 bases from J, with 7 bases between. Germline lookup yields CDR1 SGHNT and CDR2 YYREEE (reference sequence). CDR3 DNA: TGTGCCAGCAGCTTGGGGGGGAATGAAGCTTTCCTT. It encodes CASSLGGNEAFL.

The chain is built from TRBV5-1 and TRBJ2-1; D remains unclear. Trimming took 1 base from V and 2 from J, leaving 10 bases between them. The CDR3 is 15 amino acids. CDR1 is SGHRS, CDR2 YFSETQ, per germline. The DNA of the CDR3 is TGCGCCAGCAGCTTGAAGCCCCTTCCCTACAATGAGCAGTTCTTC. Encoded protein: CASSLKPLPYNEQFF.

The chain joins TRBV12-3 or TRBV12-4 to TRBJ2-7; TRBD1 might be the D (6 bases). This CDR3 contains 14 residues. V was pared by 8 bases and J by 0 bases, with 14 bases between. In nucleotides, the CDR3 is TGTGCCAGCGGCCACAGGGATTCCTCCTACGAGCAGTACTTC. Translated: CASGHRDSSYEQYF.

This clonotype was found a few times. The chain has TRBV7-7 and TRBJ2-5, with no clear D. The CDR3 runs 15 residues. V lost 1 base and J 1 base, leaving 10 bases between the germline ends. The V gene's germline CDR1 is SSHAT and CDR2 FNYEAQ (reference sequence). CDR3 protein: CASSLEPAFQETQYF. DNA of the CDR3: TGTGCCAGCAGCTTAGAACCAGCATTCCAAGAGACCCAGTACTTC.

This rearrangement joins TRBV4-2 to TRBJ2-5; unclear D gene. The CDR3 runs to 14 residues. V was shortened by 1 base and J by 5 bases, with 11 bases between the two germline ends. CDR1 is LGHNA, CDR2 YNFKEQ, per germline. The CDR3 loop reads CASSQGIFQETQYF. DNA for the CDR3: TGTGCCAGCAGCCAAGGGATTTTTCAGGAGACCCAGTACTTC.

In this sample, this clonotype turned up a few times. The chain carries TRBV5-5 and TRBJ2-7; D remains unclear. Germline lookup yields CDR1 SGHKS and CDR2 YYEKEE (reference sequence). V was pared by 2 bases and J by 5 bases, with 8 bases between. The CDR3 is 12 residues long. CDR3 nucleotides: TGTGCCAGCAGCTTAACCCTTGACGAGCAGTACTTC. Amino acids: CASSLTLDEQYF.

This clonotype was found many times. The chain has TRBV11-3 and TRBJ2-2, with D possibly being TRBD2 (5 bases). Trimming stripped 3 bases from V and 7 bases from J, with 6 bases between. This CDR3 region has 12 residues. Germline V gene lookup returns CDR1 SGHNT and CDR2 YENEEA. The CDR3 region is CASSFGDGELFF. The CDR3 bases are TGTGCCAGCAGCTTCGGGGACGGGGAGCTGTTTTTT. Together with reference TRBV11-3 and TRBJ2-2, the CDR3 gives the full variable domain: EAGVVQSPRYKIIEKKQPVAFWCNPISGHNTLYWYLQNLGQGPELLIRYENEEAVDDSQLPKDRFSAERLKGVDSTLKIQPAELGDSAVYLCASSFGDGELFFGEGSRLTVL.

Concerning this clonotype itself: A read error may produce the germline difference seen at one junction end. V is TRBV5-3 and J is TRBJ2-7; D uncertain. TRBV5-3 is classed as an ORF, of uncertain function. There are 14 residues in the CDR3. The CDR3, as DNA: TGTGCCAGCAGCTCGCCCCTAGATTCCTACGAGCAGTACTTC. Amino acid sequence: CASSSPLDSYEQYF.